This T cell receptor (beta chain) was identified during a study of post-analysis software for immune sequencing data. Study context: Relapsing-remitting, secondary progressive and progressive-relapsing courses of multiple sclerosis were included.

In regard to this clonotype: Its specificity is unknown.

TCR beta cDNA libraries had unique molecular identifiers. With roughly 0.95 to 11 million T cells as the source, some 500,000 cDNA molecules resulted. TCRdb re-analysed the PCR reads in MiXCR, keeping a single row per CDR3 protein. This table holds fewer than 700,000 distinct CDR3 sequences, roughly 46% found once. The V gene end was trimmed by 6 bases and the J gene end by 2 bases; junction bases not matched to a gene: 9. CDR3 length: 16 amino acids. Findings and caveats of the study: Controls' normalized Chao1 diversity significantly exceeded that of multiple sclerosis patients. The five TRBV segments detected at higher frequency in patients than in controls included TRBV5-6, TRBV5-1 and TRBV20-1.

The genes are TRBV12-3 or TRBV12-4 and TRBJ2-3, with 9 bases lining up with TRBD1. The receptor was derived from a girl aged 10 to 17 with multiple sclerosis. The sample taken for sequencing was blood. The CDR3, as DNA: TGTGCCAGCAGCGCGCCGGGACAGGGCTCCACAGATACGCAGTATTTT. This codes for CASSAPGQGSTDTQYF.